This TCR beta chain is from a study of beta chain features in type 1 diabetes. Sequencing targeted expressed TCRB transcripts, as all isolated RNA had been reverse transcribed. The assay was immunoSEQ multiplex PCR, and TCRdb's table has in-frame clones only and misses some. The sample has under 200,000 clones, less than 9.5% seen once. General study findings and limits: At VDJ recombination sites, type 1 diabetes patients had fewer insertions and more deleted nucleotides.

Per donor, one heparinised blood draw averaged about 116 mL. The length of the CDR3 is 11 residues. V lost 4 bases and J 12 bases, leaving 12 bases between the germline ends. CDR1 is LNHDA and CDR2 is SQIVND in the germline V gene (reference sequence). In this sample, this clone turned up a few times. What it binds is unknown. The TCR originated in a woman aged 18-29 years in good health. The chain has TRBV19 and TRBJ1-1; maybe TRBD1 (5 bases). Sequencing was done on a sample of central memory CD4+ T cells from blood. CDR3 DNA: TGTGCCAGTAGTACAGGGTCCACATCTTTCTTT. This sequence encodes CASSTGSTSFF.